This is a list of T cell receptor beta chains from one sample in a study of blood T cells in healthy people across ages. Via MiXCR, TCRdb re-called the 5' RACE reads, giving one row per CDR3 protein. This table has hundreds of thousands of distinct CDR3 sequences, about 42% appearing once. Input material: blood. The receptors were gathered from an elderly man in good health. The CDR3 runs from the conserved cysteine through the conserved F or W. Each record gives: V gene, clone size, J gene, D gene, CDR3 DNA, CDR3 protein. The D gene is left open where the match is weak. Rows give clone size only sometimes, using once, few, many, or a class for an expanded clone.

>TRBV10-3|once|TRBJ2-3|TRBD2
TGTGCCATCAGCTCCGGACTAGCGGCCACAGATACGCAGTATTTT
CAISSGLAATDTQYF
>TRBV5-1|.|TRBJ2-7|.
TGCGCCAGCAGCCCAACAGGGGCTGGGGAGGAGAACCAGTACTTC
CASSPTGAGEENQYF
>TRBV7-6|.|TRBJ2-3|TRBD2
TGTGCCAGCAGCGATCTAGCGGGAGGTACAGATACGCAGTATTTT
CASSDLAGGTDTQYF
>TRBV6-6|.|TRBJ2-6|TRBD1
TGTGCCAGCAAGACAGGGTCGTCCTATTCTGGGGCCAACGTCCTGACTTTC
CASKTGSSYSGANVLTF
>TRBV20-1|.|TRBJ2-1|.
TGCAGTGCTAGAGCGGGATACTACAATGAGCAGTTCTTC
CSARAGYYNEQFF
>TRBV4-2|.|TRBJ2-3|.
TGTGCCAGCAGCCAAGAGTACAGGTACACAGATACGCAGTATTTT
CASSQEYRYTDTQYF
>TRBV7-2|few|TRBJ2-1|.
TGTGCCAGCAGCCTTCTGGCCAGAATTAATGAGCAGTTCTTC
CASSLLARINEQFF
>TRBV5-1|.|TRBJ2-7|.
TGCGCCAGCAGCTTGGACAATATAACAGGGAGGAACTACGAGCAGTACTTC
CASSLDNITGRNYEQYF
>TRBV5-6|many|TRBJ1-2|TRBD1
TGTGCCAGCAGCTTGGCCAGTCAGGGGGGAAGAGATGGCTACACCTTC
CASSLASQGGRDGYTF
>TRBV4-2|.|TRBJ2-3|.
TGTGCCAGCAGCCCATCCCACAGGACGTATCGCACAGATACGCAGTATTTT
CASSPSHRTYRTDTQYF
>TRBV3-1|.|TRBJ2-1|TRBD2
TGTGCCGGCAGGGGACTAGCGGGAATGAATGAGCAGTTCTTC
CAGRGLAGMNEQFF
>TRBV10-3|.|TRBJ1-1|.
TGTGCCATCAGAACAGGGTTAAACACTGAAGCTTTCTTT
CAIRTGLNTEAFF
>TRBV5-1|.|TRBJ2-3|.
TGCGCCAGCAGGGGCCCCGTGGAGACAGATACGCAGTATTTT
CASRGPVETDTQYF
>TRBV20-1|once|TRBJ2-1|TRBD1
TGCAGTGCTAGAGATTCCTGGATCCAGGGGGCAAATGATGAGCAGTTCTTC
CSARDSWIQGANDEQFF
>TRBV29-1|.|TRBJ2-5|TRBD1
TGCAGCGTTCAGGAAATAAGGACAGGGAGATACCAAGAGACCCAGTACTTC
CSVQEIRTGRYQETQYF
>TRBV20-1|.|TRBJ1-2|.
TGCAGTGCTAGAGGGACAGACTATGGCTACACCTTC
CSARGTDYGYTF
>TRBV5-4|few|TRBJ2-1|.
TGTGCCAGCACGCCAAGCCGGGCTAGCCTAAGCTCCTACAATGAGCAGTTCTTC
CASTPSRASLSSYNEQFF
>TRBV29-1|.|TRBJ2-3|.
TGCAGCGTCCAAAGCTCCCGCCTCACAGATACGCAGTATTTT
CSVQSSRLTDTQYF
>TRBV28|.|TRBJ2-7|.
TGTGCCAGCAGTTTTAGAGTTCAGGGACCCCTTAACGAGCAGTACTTC
CASSFRVQGPLNEQYF
>TRBV2|.|TRBJ2-5|.
TGTGCCAGCAGTGAAGCGCAAGGAGGGACCCAGTACTTC
CASSEAQGGTQYF
>TRBV7-2|.|TRBJ1-6|.
TGTGCCAGCAGCTCCCCGAGAAGTAGCCTTCGAACCCTCCACTTT
CASSSPRSSLRTLHF
>TRBV7-2|.|TRBJ1-4|.
TGTGCCAGCAGCCCACCAGATCCTGTGGCAGGGGATGGAAAACTGTTTTTT
CASSPPDPVAGDGKLFF
>TRBV27|.|TRBJ2-2|.
TGTGCCAGCACCCCTACGGACAGTAGGACCGGGGAGCTGTTTTTT
CASTPTDSRTGELFF